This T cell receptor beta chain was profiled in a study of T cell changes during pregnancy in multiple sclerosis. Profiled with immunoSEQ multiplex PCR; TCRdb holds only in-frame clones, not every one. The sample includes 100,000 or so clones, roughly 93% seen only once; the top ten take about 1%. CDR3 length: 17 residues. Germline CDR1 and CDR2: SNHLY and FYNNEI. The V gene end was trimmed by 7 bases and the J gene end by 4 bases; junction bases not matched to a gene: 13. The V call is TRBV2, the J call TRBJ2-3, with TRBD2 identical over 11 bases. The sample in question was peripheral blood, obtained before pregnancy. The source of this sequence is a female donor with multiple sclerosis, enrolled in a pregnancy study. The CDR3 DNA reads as TGTGCCAGCATGAGGGGGGGCACTAGCGGGAGACCAGATACGCAGTATTTT. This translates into CASMRGGTSGRPDTQYF.